This T cell receptor beta chain was captured in a study of blood T cell repertoires in COVID-19. Here immunoSEQ multiplex PCR was the method, and the copy in TCRdb shows in-frame clones only, minus some. The table has roughly 90,000 clones, 65% to 85% seen once. V lost 4 bases, J lost 1 base, and 5 bases stayed unmatched. The CDR3 totals 14 residues. Per germline, CDR1 SGHRS and CDR2 YFSETQ. This TCR was recovered from a woman of 80 years or more with active or convalescent COVID-19. V is TRBV5-1 and J is TRBJ2-7, with 7 bases fitting TRBD1. The sample was peripheral blood. In nucleotides, the CDR3 is TGCGCCAGCAGCCAAGACAGGGCGTCCTACGAGCAGTACTTC. Residues: CASSQDRASYEQYF.